These 9 T cell receptor beta chains were all obtained from the same sample, sequenced in a study of response to subunit inactivated influenza vaccine listed by TCRdb under 2018. Library preparation employed RT-PCR. Sequencing instrument: Illumina HiSeq 2500. TCRdb ran its own pipeline on the public reads, namely fastp trimming at Q25 and MiXCR clone calling, and kept in-frame beta chains. When rows share a CDR3 protein, they turn into one entry using the most common DNA and genes. The sample table records roughly 650,000 distinct CDR3 sequences; roughly 15% of these occur just once. The biggest ten clones account for roughly 7.6% of the sample. Sequences were derived from PBMCs from blood, sampled 14 to 15 days before vaccination. These receptors originate from a man in his fifties who received an inactivated influenza vaccine. Donor details come from another sample of the same person, matched by shared clones.

Only a few counts were recorded for this clonotype. The chain carries TRBV7-9 and TRBJ2-5, with D perhaps assigned TRBD1 or TRBD2 (5 bases each). CDR3 length: 16 amino acids. V lost 2 bases and J 5 bases, leaving 18 bases between the germline ends. Germline values: CDR1 SEHNR, CDR2 FQNEAQ (reference sequence). The chain's CDR3 is CASSLYGGEDTETQYF. The CDR3 DNA reads as TGTGCCAGCAGCTTATATGGGGGTGAGGATACGGAGACCCAGTACTTC.

V usage is TRBV27 and J usage is TRBJ2-2; TRBD2 aligns across 16 bases. Germline V CDR1 and CDR2: MNHEY, SMNVEV (reference sequence). The CDR3 is 17 amino acids. V trimming: 5 bases; J trimming: 5 bases; junction bases outside the gene matches: 5. CDR3: CASSTTGLAGGTGELFF. The CDR3 DNA reads as TGTGCCAGCAGTACGACGGGACTAGCGGGAGGGACCGGGGAGCTGTTTTTT.

This clonotype was seen a few times. This chain uses TRBV7-9 with TRBJ2-2; 10 bases line up with TRBD2. The CDR3 runs to 17 residues. CDR1 is SEHNR and CDR2 is FQNEAQ in the germline V gene (reference sequence). The trim removed 4 bases at V and 0 bases at J, leaving 5 bases unmatched. The CDR3 spells CASSSPSGGPNTGELFF. DNA of the CDR3: TGTGCCAGCAGCTCCCCTAGCGGGGGACCGAACACCGGGGAGCTGTTTTTT.

The chain couples TRBV6-2 or TRBV6-3 to TRBJ2-3; 9 positions match TRBD2. The CDR3 loop spans 14 amino acids. Germline trimming cut 3 bases from V and 7 bases from J; bases unmatched to any gene: 5. Germline V lookup: CDR1 MNHEY, CDR2 SVGEGT. CDR3 sequence reads: CASSYASGAYTQYF. The CDR3 DNA follows: TGTGCCAGCAGTTATGCTAGCGGGGCATATACGCAGTATTTT.

This clonotype was observed a few times. This chain connects TRBV20-1 to TRBJ2-3, with 8 nucleotides matching TRBD1. The CDR3 is made up of 14 amino acids. The trim removed 3 bases at V and 2 bases at J, leaving 4 bases unmatched. Germline V gene lookup returns CDR1 DFQATT and CDR2 SNEGSKA (reference sequence). This CDR3 is CSARVTGDTDTQYF. The CDR3 DNA sequence: TGCAGTGCTAGGGTGACAGGGGACACAGATACGCAGTATTTT.

The gene calls are TRBV20-1 and TRBJ1-2, with no clear D. The germline V gene encodes CDR1 DFQATT and CDR2 SNEGSKA (reference sequence). The CDR3 runs to 13 residues. Trimming took off 3 bases at V and 0 bases at J, with 8 bases between the two ends. The CDR3 is CSARWEANYGYTF. The DNA of the CDR3 is TGCAGTGCTAGGTGGGAGGCTAACTATGGCTACACCTTC.

This clonotype was seen repeatedly, ten times or more. V is TRBV12-3 or TRBV12-4 and J is TRBJ2-2; D tentatively fits TRBD1 or TRBD2 (5 bases each). CDR3 length: 14 residues. V lost 1 base and J lost 3, with 6 bases in between. DNA of the CDR3: TGTGCCAGCAGTTTAGGGGGGTACACCGGGGAGCTGTTTTTT. Amino acids: CASSLGGYTGELFF.

The rearrangement links TRBV7-9 to TRBJ2-7; D perhaps matches TRBD1 (5 bases). CDR3 length equals 13 residues. Germline CDR1 and CDR2: SEHNR and FQNEAQ (reference sequence). V was pared by 1 base and J by 5 bases, with 9 bases between. CDR3: CASSLGQLHEQYF. CDR3 sequence (DNA): TGTGCCAGCAGCTTAGGACAGCTCCACGAGCAGTACTTC. Looking up the rest from reference TRBV7-9 and TRBJ2-7 gives the full variable domain: DTGVSQNPRHKITKRGQNVTFRCDPISEHNRLYWYRQTLGQGPEFLTYFQNEAQLEKSRLLSDRFSAERPKGSFSTLEIQRTEQGDSAMYLCASSLGQLHEQYFGPGTRLTVT.

This clonotype was counted only a few times. One junction end does not reproduce the germline sequence, and a read error may be involved. The CDR3: CASSLPGGAYAVF. In DNA, the CDR3 is TGTGCCAGCAGCTTACCCGGGGGGGCCTACGCGGTCTTC. This chain connects TRBV12-3 or TRBV12-4 to TRBJ2-1; TRBD2 agrees at 8 bases. The CDR3 covers 13 residues.